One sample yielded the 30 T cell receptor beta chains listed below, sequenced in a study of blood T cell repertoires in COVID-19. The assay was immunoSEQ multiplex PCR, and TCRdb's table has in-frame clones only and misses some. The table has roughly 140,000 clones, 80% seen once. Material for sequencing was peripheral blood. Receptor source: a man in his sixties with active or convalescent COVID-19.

CDR3: CASSPPGLHNEQFF. The CDR3 DNA follows: TGCGCCAGCAGCCCTCCGGGACTACACAATGAGCAGTTCTTC. The chain links TRBV5-1 to TRBJ2-1; 7 nucleotides line up with TRBD2. CDR3 length: 14 amino acids. V dropped 4 bases and J dropped 5; count of bases not matched to a gene: 6. Germline V gives CDR1 SGHRS, CDR2 YFSETQ.

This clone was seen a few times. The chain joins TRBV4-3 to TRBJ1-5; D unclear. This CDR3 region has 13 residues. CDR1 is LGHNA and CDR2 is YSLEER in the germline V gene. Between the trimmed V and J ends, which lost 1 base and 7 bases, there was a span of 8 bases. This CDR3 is CASSQGRGQPQHF. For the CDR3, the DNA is TGCGCCAGCAGCCAAGGGCGCGGACAGCCCCAGCATTTT.

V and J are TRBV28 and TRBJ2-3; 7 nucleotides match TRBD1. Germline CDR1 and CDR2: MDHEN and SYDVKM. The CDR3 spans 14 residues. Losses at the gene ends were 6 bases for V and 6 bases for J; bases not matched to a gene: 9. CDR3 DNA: TGTGCCAGCAGAGGGACAGCGCTCAGGGATACGCAGTATTTT. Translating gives CASRGTALRDTQYF. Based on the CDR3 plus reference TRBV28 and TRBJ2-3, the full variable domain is DVKVTQSSRYLVKRTGEKVFLECVQDMDHENMFWYRQDPGLGLRLIYFSYDVKMKEKGDIPEGYSVSREKKERFSLILESASTNQTSMYLCASRGTALRDTQYFGPGTRLTVL.

CDR3 DNA: TGTGCCAGCAGCCGTACTAGACAGGGGAGCACAGATACGCAGTATTTT. It specifies CASSRTRQGSTDTQYF. This sequence joins TRBV7-2 and TRBJ2-3, with 8 bases that match TRBD1. The germline CDR1 and CDR2 sequences are SGHTA and FQGNSA. The junction had 7 bases not matched to a gene; V was cut back by 5 bases and J by 0 bases. The length of the CDR3 is 16 residues.

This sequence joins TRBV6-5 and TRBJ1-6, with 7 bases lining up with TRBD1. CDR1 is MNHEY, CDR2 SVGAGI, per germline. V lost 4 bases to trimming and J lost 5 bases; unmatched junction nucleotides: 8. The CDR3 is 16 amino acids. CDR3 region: CASSSLPGTDNSPLHF. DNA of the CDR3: TGTGCCAGCAGTTCTCTTCCTGGGACAGATAATTCACCCCTCCACTTT.

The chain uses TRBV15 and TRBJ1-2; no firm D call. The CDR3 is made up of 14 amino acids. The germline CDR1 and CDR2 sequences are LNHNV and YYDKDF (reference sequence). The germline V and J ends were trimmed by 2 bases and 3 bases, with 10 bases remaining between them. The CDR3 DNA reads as TGTGCCACCAGCAGACGGGGAGGCGACTATGGCTACACCTTC. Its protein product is CATSRRGGDYGYTF.

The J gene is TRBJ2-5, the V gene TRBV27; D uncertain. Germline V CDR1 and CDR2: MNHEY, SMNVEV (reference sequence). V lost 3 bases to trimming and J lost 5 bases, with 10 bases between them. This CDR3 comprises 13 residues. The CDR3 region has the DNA TGTGCCAGCAGTTTCCTAGATCGGGAGACCCAGTACTTC. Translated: CASSFLDRETQYF.

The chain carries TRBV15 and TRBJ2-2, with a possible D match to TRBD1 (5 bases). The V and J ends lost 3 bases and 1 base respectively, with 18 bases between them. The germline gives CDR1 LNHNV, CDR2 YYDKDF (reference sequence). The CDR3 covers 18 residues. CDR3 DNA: TGTGCCACCAGCAGCCCATCCCTGGCAGGGCTGAACACCGGGGAGCTGTTTTTT. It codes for CATSSPSLAGLNTGELFF.

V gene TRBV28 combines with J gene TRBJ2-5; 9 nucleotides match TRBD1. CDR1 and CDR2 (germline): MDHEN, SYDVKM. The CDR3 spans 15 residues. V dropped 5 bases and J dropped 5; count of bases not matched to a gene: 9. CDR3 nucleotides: TGTGCCAGCAGTCGACTGACACAGGGGGCGGAGACCCAGTACTTC. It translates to CASSRLTQGAETQYF.

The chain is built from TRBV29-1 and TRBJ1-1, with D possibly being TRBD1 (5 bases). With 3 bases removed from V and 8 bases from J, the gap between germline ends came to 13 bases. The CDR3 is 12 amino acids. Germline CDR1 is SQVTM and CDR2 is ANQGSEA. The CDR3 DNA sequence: TGCAGCGTTGATGGCCTGACAGAGGAAGCTTTCTTT. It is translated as CSVDGLTEEAFF. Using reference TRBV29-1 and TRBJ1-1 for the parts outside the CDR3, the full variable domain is SAVISQKPSRDICQRGTSLTIQCQVDSQVTMMFWYRQQPGQSLTLIATANQGSEATYESGFVIDKFPISRPNLTFSTLTVSNMSPEDSSIYLCSVDGLTEEAFFGQGTRLTVV.

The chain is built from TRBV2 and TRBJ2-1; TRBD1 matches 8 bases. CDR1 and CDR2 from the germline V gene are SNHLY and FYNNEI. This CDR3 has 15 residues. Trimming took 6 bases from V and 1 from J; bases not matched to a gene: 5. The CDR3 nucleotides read TGTGCCAGCAGGTCAGACAGGGGTTCCTACAATGAGCAGTTCTTC. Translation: CASRSDRGSYNEQFF.

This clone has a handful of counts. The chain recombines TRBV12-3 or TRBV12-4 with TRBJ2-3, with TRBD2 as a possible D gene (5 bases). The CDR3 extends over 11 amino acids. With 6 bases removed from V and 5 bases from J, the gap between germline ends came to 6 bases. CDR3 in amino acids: CASSEGDTQYF. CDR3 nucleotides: TGTGCCAGCAGCGAGGGAGATACGCAGTATTTT.

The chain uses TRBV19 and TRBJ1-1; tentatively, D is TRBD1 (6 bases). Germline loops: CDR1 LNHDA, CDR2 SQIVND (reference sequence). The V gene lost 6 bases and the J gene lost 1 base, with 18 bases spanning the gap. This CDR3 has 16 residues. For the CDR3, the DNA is TGTGCCAGTAGGACCCAGGGGATTTGGGAGAACACTGAAGCTTTCTTT. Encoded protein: CASRTQGIWENTEAFF.

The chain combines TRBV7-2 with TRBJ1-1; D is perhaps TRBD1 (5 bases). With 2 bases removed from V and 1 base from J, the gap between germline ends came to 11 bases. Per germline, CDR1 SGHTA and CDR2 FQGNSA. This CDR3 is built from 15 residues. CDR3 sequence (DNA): TGTGCCAGCAGCTTAACAGGAAACAGGAACACTGAAGCTTTCTTT. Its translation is CASSLTGNRNTEAFF.

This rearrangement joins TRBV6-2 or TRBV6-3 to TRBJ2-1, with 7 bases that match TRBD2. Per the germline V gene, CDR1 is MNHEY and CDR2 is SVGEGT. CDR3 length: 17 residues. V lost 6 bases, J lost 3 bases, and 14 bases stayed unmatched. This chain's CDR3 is CASRPLGGKRLYNEQFF. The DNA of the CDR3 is TGTGCCAGCAGGCCTCTGGGGGGGAAGCGGCTCTACAATGAGCAGTTCTTC.

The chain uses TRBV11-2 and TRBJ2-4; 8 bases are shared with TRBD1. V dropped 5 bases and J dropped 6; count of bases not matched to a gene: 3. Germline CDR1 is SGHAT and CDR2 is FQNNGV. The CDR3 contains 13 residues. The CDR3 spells CASSIGQGNIQYF. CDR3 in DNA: TGTGCCAGCAGCATCGGACAGGGAAACATTCAGTACTTC. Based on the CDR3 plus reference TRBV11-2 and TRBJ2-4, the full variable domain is EAGVAQSPRYKIIEKRQSVAFWCNPISGHATLYWYQQILGQGPKLLIQFQNNGVVDDSQLPKDRFSAERLKGVDSTLKIQPAKLEDSAVYLCASSIGQGNIQYFGAGTRLSVL.

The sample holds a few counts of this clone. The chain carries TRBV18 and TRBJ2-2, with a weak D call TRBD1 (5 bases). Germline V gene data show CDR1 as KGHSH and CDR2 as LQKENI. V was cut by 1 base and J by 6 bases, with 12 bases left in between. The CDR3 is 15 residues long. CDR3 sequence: CASSPQLGAAGELFF. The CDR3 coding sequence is TGTGCCAGCTCACCACAGTTAGGGGCTGCCGGGGAGCTGTTTTTT.

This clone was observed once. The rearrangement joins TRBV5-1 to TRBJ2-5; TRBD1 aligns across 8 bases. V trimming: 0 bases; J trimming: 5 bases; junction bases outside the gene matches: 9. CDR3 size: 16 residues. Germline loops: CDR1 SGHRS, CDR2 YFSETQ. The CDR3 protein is CASSLAGQGEGETQYF. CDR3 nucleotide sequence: TGCGCCAGCAGCTTGGCCGGACAGGGAGAAGGGGAGACCCAGTACTTC. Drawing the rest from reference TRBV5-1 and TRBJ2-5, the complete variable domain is KAGVTQTPRYLIKTRGQQVTLSCSPISGHRSVSWYQQTPGQGLQFLFEYFSETQRNKGNFPGRFSGRQFSNSRSEMNVSTLELGDSALYLCASSLAGQGEGETQYFGPGTRLLVL.

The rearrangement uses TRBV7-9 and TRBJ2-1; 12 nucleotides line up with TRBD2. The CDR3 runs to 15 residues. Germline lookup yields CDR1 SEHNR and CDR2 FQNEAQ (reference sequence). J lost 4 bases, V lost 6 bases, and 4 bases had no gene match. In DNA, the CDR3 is TGTGCCAGCAGGCGAGGGACTAGCGGGTACAATGAGCAGTTCTTC. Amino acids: CASRRGTSGYNEQFF. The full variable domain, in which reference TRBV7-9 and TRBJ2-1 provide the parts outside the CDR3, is DTGVSQNPRHKITKRGQNVTFRCDPISEHNRLYWYRQTLGQGPEFLTYFQNEAQLEKSRLLSDRFSAERPKGSFSTLEIQRTEQGDSAMYLCASRRGTSGYNEQFFGPGTRLTVL.

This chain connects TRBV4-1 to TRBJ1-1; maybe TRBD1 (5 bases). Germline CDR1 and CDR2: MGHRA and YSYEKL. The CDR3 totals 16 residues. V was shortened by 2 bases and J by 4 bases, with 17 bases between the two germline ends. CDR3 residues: CASSQSFDRRGTEAFF. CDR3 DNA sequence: TGCGCCAGCAGCCAAAGTTTTGACAGAAGAGGCACTGAAGCTTTCTTT.

The CDR3 protein is CASGLGTGQGASEQFF. DNA for the CDR3: TGTGCCAGCGGACTAGGGACCGGACAGGGGGCGAGTGAGCAGTTCTTC. The rearrangement uses TRBV19 and TRBJ2-1; 11 bases agree with TRBD1. Unmatched junction bases numbered 16, after V lost 9 bases and J lost 9 bases. The CDR3 contains 16 residues. CDR1 LNHDA and CDR2 SQIVND come from the germline V gene (reference sequence).

The CDR3 sequence is CASSPPGTDTQYF. CDR3 coding DNA: TGTGCCAGCTCACCGCCGGGGACAGATACGCAGTATTTT. The chain has TRBV18 and TRBJ2-3, with a possible D match to TRBD2 (5 bases). The CDR3 runs 13 residues. The V gene lost 3 bases and the J gene lost 3 bases, with 7 bases spanning the gap. CDR1 and CDR2 (germline): KGHSH, LQKENI. The entire variable domain, with the rest obtained from reference TRBV18 and TRBJ2-3, is as follows: NAGVMQNPRHLVRRRGQEARLRCSPMKGHSHVYWYRQLPEEGLKFMVYLQKENIIDESGMPKERFSAEFPKEGPSILRIQQVVRGDSAAYFCASSPPGTDTQYFGPGTRLTVL.

The CDR3 bases are TGTGCCAGTACCGCCCGGGGGACGAGCTCTGGAAACACCATATATTTT. It codes for CASTARGTSSGNTIYF. The chain recombines TRBV19 with TRBJ1-3; possible D gene TRBD1, 5 bases. The germline V gene has CDR1 LNHDA and CDR2 SQIVND (reference sequence). V lost 7 bases and J 0 bases, leaving 16 bases between the germline ends. The CDR3 is made up of 16 amino acids. Variable domain in full (rest from reference TRBV19 and TRBJ1-3): DGGITQSPKYLFRKEGQNVTLSCEQNLNHDAMYWYRQDPGQGLRLIYYSQIVNDFQKGDIAEGYSVSREKKESFPLTVTSAQKNPTAFYLCASTARGTSSGNTIYFGEGSWLTVV.

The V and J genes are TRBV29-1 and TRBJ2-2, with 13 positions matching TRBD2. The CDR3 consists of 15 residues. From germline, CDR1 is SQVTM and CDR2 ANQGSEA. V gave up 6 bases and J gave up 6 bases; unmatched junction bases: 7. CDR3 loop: CSVKLAGGPAGELFF. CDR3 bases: TGCAGCGTGAAACTAGCGGGAGGGCCGGCCGGGGAGCTGTTTTTT.

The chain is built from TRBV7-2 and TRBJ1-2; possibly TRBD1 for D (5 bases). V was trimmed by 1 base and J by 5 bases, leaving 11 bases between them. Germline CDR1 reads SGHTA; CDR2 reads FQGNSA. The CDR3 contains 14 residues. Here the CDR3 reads CASSLVTGEYGYTF. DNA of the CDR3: TGTGCCAGCAGCTTAGTGACGGGGGAATATGGCTACACCTTC.

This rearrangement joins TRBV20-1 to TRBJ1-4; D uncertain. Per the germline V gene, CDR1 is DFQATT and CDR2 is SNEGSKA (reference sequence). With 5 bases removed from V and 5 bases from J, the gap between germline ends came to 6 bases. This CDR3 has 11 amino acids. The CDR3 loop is CSAPGNEKLFF. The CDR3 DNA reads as TGCAGTGCTCCCGGGAATGAAAAACTGTTTTTT.

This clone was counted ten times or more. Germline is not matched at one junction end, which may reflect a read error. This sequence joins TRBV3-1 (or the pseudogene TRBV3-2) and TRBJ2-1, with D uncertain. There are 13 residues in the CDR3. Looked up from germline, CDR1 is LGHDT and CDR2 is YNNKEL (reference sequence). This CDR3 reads CASSQPSQTHHLF. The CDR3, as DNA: TGTGCCAGCAGCCAACCATCCCAGACTCACCATCTCTTC.

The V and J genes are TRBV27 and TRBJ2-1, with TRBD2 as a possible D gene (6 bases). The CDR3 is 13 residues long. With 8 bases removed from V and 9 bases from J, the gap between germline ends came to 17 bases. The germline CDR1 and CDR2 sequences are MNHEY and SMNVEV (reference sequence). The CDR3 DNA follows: TGTGCCAGCGGGTCATCAGGGACTTTTGAGCAGTTCTTC. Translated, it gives CASGSSGTFEQFF.

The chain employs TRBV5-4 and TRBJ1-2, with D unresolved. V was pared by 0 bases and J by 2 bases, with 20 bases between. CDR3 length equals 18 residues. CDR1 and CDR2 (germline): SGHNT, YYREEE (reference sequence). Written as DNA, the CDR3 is TGTGCCAGCAGCTTGGCCTGGGCCCCTGAACGGTTGAACTATGGCTACACCTTC. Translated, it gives CASSLAWAPERLNYGYTF.

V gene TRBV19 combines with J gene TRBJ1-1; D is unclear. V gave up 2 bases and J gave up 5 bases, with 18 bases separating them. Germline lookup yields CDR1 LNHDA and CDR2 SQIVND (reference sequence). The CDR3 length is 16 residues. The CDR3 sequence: CASSIRGGGVGTEAFF. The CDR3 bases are TGTGCCAGTAGTATACGGGGAGGCGGTGTGGGGACTGAAGCTTTCTTT.